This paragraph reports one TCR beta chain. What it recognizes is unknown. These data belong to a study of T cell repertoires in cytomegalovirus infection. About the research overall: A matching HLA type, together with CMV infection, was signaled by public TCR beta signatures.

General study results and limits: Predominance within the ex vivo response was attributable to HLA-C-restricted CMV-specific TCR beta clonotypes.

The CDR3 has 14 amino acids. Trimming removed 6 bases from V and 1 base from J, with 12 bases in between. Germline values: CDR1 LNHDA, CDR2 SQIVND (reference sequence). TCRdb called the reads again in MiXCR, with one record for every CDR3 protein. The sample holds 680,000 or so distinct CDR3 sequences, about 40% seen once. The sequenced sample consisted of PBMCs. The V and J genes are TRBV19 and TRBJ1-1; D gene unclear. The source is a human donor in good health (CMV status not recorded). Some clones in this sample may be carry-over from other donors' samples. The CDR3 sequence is CASRANPENTEAFF. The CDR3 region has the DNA TGTGCCAGTAGGGCCAACCCAGAGAACACTGAAGCTTTCTTT.